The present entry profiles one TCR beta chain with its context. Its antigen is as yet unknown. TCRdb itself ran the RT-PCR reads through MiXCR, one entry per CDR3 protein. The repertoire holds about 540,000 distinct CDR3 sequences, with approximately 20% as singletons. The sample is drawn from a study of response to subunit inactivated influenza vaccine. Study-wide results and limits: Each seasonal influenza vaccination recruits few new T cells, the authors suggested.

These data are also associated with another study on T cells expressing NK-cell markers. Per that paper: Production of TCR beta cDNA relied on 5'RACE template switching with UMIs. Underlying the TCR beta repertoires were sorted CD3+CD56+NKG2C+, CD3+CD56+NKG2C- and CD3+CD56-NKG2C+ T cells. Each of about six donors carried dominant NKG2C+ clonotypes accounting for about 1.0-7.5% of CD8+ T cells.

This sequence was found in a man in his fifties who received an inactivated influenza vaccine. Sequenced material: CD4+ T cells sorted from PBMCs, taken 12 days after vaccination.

CDR3 sequence: CASSLIPGGNYEQYF. In DNA, the CDR3 is TGTGCCAGCAGCTTAATTCCGGGAGGGAACTACGAGCAGTACTTC. The rearrangement uses TRBV7-3 and TRBJ2-7, with TRBD2 matching over 8 bases. J gave up 3 bases and V 1 base, and 5 bases lay outside the gene matches. CDR3 length equals 15 residues. In germline, CDR1 is SGHTA, CDR2 FQGTGA.